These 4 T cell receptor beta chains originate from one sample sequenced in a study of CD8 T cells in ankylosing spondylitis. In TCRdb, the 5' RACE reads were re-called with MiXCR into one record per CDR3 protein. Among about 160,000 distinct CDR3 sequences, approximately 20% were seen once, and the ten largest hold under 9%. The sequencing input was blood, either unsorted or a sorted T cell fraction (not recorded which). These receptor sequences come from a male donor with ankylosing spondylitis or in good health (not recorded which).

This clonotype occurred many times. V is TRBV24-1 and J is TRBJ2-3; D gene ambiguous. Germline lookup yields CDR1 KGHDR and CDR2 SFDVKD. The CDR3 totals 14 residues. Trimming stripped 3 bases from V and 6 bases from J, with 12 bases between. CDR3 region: CATSDIAPRDTQYF. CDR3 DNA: TGTGCCACCAGTGATATTGCTCCTCGGGATACGCAGTATTTT.

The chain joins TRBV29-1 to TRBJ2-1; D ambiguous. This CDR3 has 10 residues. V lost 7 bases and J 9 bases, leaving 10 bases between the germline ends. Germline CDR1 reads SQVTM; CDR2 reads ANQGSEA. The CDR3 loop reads CSGLDSEQFF. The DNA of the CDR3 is TGCAGCGGCTTAGACTCTGAGCAGTTCTTC.

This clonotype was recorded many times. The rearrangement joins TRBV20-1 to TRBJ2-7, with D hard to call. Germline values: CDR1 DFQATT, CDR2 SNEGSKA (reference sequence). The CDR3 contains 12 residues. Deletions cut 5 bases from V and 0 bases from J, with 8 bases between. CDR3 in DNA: TGCAGTGCTCCTGACATCTCCTACGAGCAGTACTTC. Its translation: CSAPDISYEQYF.

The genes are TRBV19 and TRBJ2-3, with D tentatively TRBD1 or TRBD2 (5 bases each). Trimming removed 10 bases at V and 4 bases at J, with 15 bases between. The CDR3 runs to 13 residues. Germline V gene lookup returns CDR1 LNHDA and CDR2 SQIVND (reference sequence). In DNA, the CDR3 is TGTGCCATCGCTAGGGGAGTATCAGATACGCAGTATTTT. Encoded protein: CAIARGVSDTQYF.